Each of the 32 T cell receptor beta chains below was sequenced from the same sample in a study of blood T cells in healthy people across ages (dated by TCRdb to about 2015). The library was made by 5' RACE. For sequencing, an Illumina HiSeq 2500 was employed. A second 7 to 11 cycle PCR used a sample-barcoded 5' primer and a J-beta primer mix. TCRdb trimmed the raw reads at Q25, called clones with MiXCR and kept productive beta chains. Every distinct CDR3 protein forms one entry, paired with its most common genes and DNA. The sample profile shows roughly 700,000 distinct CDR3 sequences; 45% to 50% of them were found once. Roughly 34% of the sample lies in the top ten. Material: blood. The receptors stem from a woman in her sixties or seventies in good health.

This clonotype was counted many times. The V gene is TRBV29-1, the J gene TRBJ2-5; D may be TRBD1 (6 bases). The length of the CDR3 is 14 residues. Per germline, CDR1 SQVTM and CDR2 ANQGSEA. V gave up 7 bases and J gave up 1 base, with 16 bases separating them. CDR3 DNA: TGCAGCGCCGGGACATTGGACTTCCAAGAGACCCAGTACTTC. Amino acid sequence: CSAGTLDFQETQYF. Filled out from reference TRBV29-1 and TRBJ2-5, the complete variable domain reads SAVISQKPSRDICQRGTSLTIQCQVDSQVTMMFWYRQQPGQSLTLIATANQGSEATYESGFVIDKFPISRPNLTFSTLTVSNMSPEDSSIYLCSAGTLDFQETQYFGPGTRLLVL.

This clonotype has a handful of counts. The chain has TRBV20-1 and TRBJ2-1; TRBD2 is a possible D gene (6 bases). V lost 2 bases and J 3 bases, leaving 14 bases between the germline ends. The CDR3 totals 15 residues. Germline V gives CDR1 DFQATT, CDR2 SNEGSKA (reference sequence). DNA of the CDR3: TGCAGTGCTAGACTGACTAGTGCCCTCTACAATGAGCAGTTCTTC. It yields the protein CSARLTSALYNEQFF.

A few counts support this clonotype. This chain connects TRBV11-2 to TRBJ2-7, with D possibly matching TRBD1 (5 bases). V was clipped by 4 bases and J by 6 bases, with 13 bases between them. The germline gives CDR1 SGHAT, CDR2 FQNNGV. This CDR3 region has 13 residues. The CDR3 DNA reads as TGTGCCAGCAGCTATACGCAGGGTAGCGAGCAGTACTTC. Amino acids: CASSYTQGSEQYF.

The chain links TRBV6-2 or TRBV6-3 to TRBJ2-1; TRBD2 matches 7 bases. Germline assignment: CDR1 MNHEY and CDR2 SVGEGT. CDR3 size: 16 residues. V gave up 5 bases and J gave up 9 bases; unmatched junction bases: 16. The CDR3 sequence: CASSNPGTGGRSEQFF. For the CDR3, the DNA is TGTGCCAGCAGTAACCCCGGGACTGGCGGGAGAAGTGAGCAGTTCTTC.

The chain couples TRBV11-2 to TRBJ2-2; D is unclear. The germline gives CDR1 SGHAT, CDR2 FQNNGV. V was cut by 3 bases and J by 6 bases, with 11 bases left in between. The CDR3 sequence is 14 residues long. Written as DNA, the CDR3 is TGTGCCAGCAGCTTGCAGGAGTGGGCCGGGGAGCTGTTTTTT. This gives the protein CASSLQEWAGELFF.

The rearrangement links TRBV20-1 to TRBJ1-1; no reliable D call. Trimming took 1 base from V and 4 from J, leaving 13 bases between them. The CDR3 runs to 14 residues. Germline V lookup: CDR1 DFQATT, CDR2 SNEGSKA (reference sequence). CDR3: CSARGASGSTEAFF. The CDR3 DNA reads TGCAGTGCTAGAGGGGCTAGCGGGAGCACTGAAGCTTTCTTT.

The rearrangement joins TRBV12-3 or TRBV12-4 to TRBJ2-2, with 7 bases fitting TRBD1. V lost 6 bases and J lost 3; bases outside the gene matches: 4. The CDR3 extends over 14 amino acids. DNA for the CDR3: TGTGCCAGCAGCACCGGGACAGACACCGGGGAGCTGTTTTTT. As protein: CASSTGTDTGELFF.

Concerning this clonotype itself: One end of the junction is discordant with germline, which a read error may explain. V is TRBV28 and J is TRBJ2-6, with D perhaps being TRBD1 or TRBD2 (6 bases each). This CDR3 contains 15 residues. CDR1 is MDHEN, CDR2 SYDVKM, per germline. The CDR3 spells CASSLTGTGANVPTF. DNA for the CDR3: TGTGCCAGCAGTTTAACAGGGACTGGGGCCAACGTCCCGACTTTC.

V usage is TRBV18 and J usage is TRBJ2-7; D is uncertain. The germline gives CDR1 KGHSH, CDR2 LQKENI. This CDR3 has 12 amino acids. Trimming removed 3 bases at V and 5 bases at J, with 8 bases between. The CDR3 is CASSPSRNEQYF. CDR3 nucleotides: TGTGCCAGCTCACCTTCTAGGAACGAGCAGTACTTC.

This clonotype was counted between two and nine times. Here the CDR3 reads CASSQDTGGNEKLFF. The CDR3 bases are TGCGCCAGCAGCCAAGATACAGGGGGAAATGAAAAACTGTTTTTT. This chain uses TRBV4-3 with TRBJ1-4; 8 bases align to TRBD1. Germline CDR1 and CDR2: LGHNA and YSLEER. Unmatched junction bases numbered 2, after V lost 0 bases and J lost 5 bases. This CDR3 region has 15 residues.

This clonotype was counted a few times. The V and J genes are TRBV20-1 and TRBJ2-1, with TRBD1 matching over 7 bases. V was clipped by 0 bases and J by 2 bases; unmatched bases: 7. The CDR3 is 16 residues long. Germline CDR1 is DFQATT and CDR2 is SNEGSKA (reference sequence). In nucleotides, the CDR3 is TGCAGTGCTAGAGATCTCGGACAGGAGGCCTACAATGAGCAGTTCTTC. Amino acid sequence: CSARDLGQEAYNEQFF.

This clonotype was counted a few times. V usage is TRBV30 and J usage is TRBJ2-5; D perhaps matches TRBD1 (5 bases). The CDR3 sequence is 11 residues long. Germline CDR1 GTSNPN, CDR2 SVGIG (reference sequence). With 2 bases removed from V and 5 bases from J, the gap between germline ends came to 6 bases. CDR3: CAWSNRETQYF. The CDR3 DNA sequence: TGTGCCTGGAGTAACAGGGAGACCCAGTACTTC.

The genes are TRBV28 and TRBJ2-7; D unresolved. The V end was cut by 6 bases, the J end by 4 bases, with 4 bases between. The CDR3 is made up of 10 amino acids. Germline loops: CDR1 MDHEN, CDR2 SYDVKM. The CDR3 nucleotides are TGTGCCAGCAGGCTTTACGAGCAGTACTTC. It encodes CASRLYEQYF.

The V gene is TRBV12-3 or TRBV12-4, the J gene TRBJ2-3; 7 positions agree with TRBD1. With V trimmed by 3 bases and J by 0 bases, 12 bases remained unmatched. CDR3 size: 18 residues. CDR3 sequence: CASSLGQFRRFSTDTQYF. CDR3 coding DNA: TGTGCCAGCAGTTTGGGACAGTTCAGAAGATTTAGCACAGATACGCAGTATTTT.

CDR3 sequence: CSVDRHIGEAFF. The CDR3 nucleotides are TGCAGCGTTGACCGGCACATAGGAGAAGCTTTCTTT. This chain uses TRBV29-1 with TRBJ1-1; D ambiguous. The CDR3 spans 12 residues. Looked up from germline, CDR1 is SQVTM and CDR2 is ANQGSEA. The V and J ends lost 3 bases and 8 bases respectively, with 13 bases between them.

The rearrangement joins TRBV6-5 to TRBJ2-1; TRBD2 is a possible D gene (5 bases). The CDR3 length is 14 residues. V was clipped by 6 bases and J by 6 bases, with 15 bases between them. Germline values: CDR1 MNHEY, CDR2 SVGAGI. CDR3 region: CASRSAVPRNEQFF. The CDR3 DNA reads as TGTGCCAGCAGGTCAGCGGTTCCACGCAATGAGCAGTTCTTC.

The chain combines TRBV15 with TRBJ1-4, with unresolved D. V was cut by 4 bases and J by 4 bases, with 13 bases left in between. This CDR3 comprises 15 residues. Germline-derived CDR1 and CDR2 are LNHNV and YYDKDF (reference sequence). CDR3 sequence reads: CATSKRLASNEKLFF. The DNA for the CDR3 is TGTGCCACCAGCAAGCGGCTGGCCAGTAATGAAAAACTGTTTTTT.

Here the CDR3 DNA reads TGTGCCAGCAGCCCCAGGGCCCTTACGAGGGAGCAGTACTTC. It specifies CASSPRALTREQYF. The chain links TRBV7-9 to TRBJ2-7; D may be TRBD1 (5 bases). The germline V and J ends were trimmed by 5 bases and 7 bases, with 18 bases remaining between them. The V gene's germline CDR1 is SEHNR and CDR2 FQNEAQ (reference sequence). The CDR3 is 14 residues long.

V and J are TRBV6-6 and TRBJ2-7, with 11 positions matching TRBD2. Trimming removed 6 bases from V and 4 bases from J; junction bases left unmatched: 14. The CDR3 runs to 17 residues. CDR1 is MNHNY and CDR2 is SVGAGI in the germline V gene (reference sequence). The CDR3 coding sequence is TGTGCCAGCAGACTACGGGATGCCGGGACTAGCGGATACGAGCAGTACTTC. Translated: CASRLRDAGTSGYEQYF.

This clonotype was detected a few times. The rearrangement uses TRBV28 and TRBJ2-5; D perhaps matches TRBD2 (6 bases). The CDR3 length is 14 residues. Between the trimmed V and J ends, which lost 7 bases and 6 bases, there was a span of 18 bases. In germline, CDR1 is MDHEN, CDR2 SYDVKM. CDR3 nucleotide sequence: TGTGCCAGCACCTTCCGAGGGGCGGGGAAGACCCAGTACTTC. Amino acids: CASTFRGAGKTQYF.

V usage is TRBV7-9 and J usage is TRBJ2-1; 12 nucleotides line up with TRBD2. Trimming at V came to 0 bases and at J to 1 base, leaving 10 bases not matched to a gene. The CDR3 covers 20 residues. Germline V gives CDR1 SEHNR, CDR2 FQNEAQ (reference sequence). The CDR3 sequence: CASSLAMLAGGLGSYNEQFF. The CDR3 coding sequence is TGTGCCAGCAGCTTAGCAATGCTAGCGGGAGGGCTCGGTTCCTACAATGAGCAGTTCTTC. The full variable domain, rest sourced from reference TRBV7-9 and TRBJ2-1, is DTGVSQNPRHKITKRGQNVTFRCDPISEHNRLYWYRQTLGQGPEFLTYFQNEAQLEKSRLLSDRFSAERPKGSFSTLEIQRTEQGDSAMYLCASSLAMLAGGLGSYNEQFFGPGTRLTVL.

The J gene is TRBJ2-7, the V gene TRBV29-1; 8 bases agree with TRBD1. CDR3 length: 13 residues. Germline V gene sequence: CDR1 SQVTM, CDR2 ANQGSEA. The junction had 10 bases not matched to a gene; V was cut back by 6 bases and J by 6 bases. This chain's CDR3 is CSVPFGQGVEQYF. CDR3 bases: TGCAGCGTCCCGTTCGGACAGGGAGTCGAGCAGTACTTC.

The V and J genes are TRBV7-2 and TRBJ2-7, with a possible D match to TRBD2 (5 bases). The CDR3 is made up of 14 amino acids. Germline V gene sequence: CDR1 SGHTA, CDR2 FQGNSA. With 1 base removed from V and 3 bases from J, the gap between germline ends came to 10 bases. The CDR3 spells CASSLGGQFYEQYF. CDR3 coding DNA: TGTGCCAGCAGCTTAGGCGGGCAGTTCTACGAGCAGTACTTC. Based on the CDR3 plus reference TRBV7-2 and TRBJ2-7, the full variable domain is GAGVSQSPSNKVTEKGKDVELRCDPISGHTALYWYRQSLGQGLEFLIYFQGNSAPDKSGLPSDRFSAERTGGSVSTLTIQRTQQEDSAVYLCASSLGGQFYEQYFGPGTRLTVT.

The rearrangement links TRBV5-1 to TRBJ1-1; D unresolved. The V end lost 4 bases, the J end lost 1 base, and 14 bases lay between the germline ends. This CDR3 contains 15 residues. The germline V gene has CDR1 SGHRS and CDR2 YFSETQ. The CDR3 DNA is TGCGCCAGCAGCGTTACTGCCGGGTCGAACACTGAAGCTTTCTTT. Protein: CASSVTAGSNTEAFF.

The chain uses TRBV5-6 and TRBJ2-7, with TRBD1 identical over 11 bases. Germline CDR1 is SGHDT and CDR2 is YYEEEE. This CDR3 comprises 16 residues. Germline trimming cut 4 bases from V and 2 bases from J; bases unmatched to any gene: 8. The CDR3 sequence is CASSLWAGQGAYEQYF. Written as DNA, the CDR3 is TGTGCCAGCAGCCTCTGGGCGGGACAGGGGGCCTACGAGCAGTACTTC.

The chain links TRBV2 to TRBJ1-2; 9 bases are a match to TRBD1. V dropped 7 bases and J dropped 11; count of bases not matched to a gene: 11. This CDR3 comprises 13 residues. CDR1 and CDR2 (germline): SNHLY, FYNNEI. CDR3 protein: CASTQMGTGKYTF. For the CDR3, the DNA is TGTGCCAGCACTCAAATGGGGACAGGGAAGTACACCTTC.

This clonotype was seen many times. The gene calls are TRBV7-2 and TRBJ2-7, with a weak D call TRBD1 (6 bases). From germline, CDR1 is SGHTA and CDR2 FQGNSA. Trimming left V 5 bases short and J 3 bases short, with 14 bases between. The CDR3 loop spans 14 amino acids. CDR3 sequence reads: CASSLDRTSYEQYF. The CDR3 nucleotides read TGTGCCAGCAGCCTAGACAGGACAAGCTACGAGCAGTACTTC. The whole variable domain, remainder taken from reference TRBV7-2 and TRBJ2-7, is GAGVSQSPSNKVTEKGKDVELRCDPISGHTALYWYRQSLGQGLEFLIYFQGNSAPDKSGLPSDRFSAERTGGSVSTLTIQRTQQEDSAVYLCASSLDRTSYEQYFGPGTRLTVT.

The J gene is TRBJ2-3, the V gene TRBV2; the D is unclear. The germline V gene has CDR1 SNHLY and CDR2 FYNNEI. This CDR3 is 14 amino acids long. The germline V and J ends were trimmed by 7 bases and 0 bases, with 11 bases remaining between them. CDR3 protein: CASTRTVSTDTQYF. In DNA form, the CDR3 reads TGTGCCAGCACTCGGACGGTTAGCACAGATACGCAGTATTTT.

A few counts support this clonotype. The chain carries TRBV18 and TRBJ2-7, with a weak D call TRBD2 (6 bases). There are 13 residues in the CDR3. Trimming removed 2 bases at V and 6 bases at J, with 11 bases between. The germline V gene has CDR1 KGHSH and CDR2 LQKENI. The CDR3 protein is CASSPGGTPEQYF. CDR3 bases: TGTGCCAGCTCACCAGGAGGGACCCCCGAGCAGTACTTC.

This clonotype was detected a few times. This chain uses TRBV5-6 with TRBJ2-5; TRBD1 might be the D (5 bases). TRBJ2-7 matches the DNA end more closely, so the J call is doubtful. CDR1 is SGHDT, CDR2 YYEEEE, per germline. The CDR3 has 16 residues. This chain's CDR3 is CASSARSMGRAHEQYF. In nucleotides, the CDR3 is TGTGCCAGCAGCGCCAGGAGTATGGGCAGGGCCCACGAGCAGTACTTC.

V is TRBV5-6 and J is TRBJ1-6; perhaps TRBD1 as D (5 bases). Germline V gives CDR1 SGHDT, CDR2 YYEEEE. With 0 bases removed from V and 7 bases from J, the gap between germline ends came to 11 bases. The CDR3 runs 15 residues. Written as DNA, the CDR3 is TGTGCCAGCAGCTTGGCTGGGGCCGGGAATTCACCCCTCCACTTT. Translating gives CASSLAGAGNSPLHF.

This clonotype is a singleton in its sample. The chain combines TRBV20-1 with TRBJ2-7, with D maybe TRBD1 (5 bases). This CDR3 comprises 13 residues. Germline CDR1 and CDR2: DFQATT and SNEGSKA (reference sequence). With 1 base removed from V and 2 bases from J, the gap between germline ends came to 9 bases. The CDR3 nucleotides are TGCAGTGCTAGAGCGACGACAGCCTACGAGCAGTACTTC. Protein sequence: CSARATTAYEQYF.